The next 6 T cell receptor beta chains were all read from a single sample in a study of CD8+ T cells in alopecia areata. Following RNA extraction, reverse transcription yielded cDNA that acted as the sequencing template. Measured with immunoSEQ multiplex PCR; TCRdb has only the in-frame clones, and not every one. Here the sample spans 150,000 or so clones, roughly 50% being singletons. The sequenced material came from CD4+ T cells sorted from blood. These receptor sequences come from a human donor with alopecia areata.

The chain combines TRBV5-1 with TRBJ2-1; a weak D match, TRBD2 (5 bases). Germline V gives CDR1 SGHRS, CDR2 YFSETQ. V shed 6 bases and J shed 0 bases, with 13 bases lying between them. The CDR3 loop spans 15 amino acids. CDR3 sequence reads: CASKASRSSYNEQFF. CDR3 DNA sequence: TGCGCCAGCAAGGCTAGCAGAAGCTCCTACAATGAGCAGTTCTTC.

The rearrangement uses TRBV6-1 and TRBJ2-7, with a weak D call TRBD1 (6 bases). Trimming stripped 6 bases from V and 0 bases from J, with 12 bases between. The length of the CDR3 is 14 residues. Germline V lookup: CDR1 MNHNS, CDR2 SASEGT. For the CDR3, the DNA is TGTGCCAGCAGCCTTCAGGGGATCTCCTACGAGCAGTACTTC. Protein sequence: CASSLQGISYEQYF.

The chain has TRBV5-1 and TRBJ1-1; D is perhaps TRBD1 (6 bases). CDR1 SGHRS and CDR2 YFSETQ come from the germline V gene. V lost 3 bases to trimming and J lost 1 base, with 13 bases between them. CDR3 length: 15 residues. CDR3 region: CASSWRGMGNTEAFF. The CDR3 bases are TGCGCCAGCAGCTGGAGGGGGATGGGGAACACTGAAGCTTTCTTT.

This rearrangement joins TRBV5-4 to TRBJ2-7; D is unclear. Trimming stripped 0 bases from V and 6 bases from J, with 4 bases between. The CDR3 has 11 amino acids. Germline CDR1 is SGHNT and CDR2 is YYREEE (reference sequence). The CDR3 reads CASSLASEQYF. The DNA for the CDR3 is TGTGCCAGCAGCTTGGCGTCCGAGCAGTACTTC.

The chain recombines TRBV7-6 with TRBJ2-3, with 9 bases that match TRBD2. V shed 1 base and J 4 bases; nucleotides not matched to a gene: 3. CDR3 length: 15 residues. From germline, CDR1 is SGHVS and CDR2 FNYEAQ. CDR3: CASSLVVAGADTQYF. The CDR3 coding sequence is TGTGCCAGCAGCTTAGTCGTAGCGGGAGCAGATACGCAGTATTTT.

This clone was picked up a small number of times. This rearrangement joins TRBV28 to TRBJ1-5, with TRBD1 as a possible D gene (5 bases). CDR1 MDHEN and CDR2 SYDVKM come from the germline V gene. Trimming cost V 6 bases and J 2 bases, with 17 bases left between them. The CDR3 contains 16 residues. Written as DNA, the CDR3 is TGTGCCAGCAGGCCCCGCTTTGGGGCAGGCAATCAGCCCCAGCATTTT. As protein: CASRPRFGAGNQPQHF.